The 32 T cell receptor beta chains below come from one sample, sequenced in a study of T-cell reconstitution after alpha-beta-depleted transplantation in children (dated by TCRdb to about 2016). Library preparation was by PCR. TCRdb names Illumina HiSeq 2500 as the instrument used. TCR libraries were prepared with molecular barcoding, using unique molecular identifiers to normalize TCRbeta repertoire quantification. TCRdb reprocessing: public reads trimmed at Q25 with fastp, clones called with MiXCR, in-frame beta chains kept. CDR3 protein duplicates are merged, each entry listing the most common genes and DNA. This sample has approximately 400,000 distinct CDR3 sequences in its table, and roughly 11% of those were observed once. The biggest ten clones account for 5% to 6.5% of the sample. The input for sequencing was PBMCs from the stem cell graft donor, taken from the stem cell graft. The receptor source for this set is a human donor who donated a stem cell graft to a child with acute myeloid leukemia.

This clonotype was detected ten times or more. The V and J genes are TRBV7-2 and TRBJ2-5; D not resolved. The V end was cut by 5 bases, the J end by 5 bases, with 12 bases between. Germline lookup yields CDR1 SGHTA and CDR2 FQGNSA. The CDR3 has 13 residues. For the CDR3, the DNA is TGTGCCAGCAGCCCCTCCGGTCCGGAGACCCAGTACTTC. Translating it yields CASSPSGPETQYF.

This clonotype has more than one count but fewer than ten. V gene TRBV6-2 or TRBV6-3 combines with J gene TRBJ2-1; TRBD2 matches at 10 bases. The length of the CDR3 is 17 residues. Germline V gene data show CDR1 as MNHEY and CDR2 as SVGEGT. The V gene end was trimmed by 5 bases and the J gene end by 4 bases; junction bases not matched to a gene: 11. The CDR3 DNA reads as TGTGCCAGCAGTACCCAAACCGGGACTAGCGTTTACAATGAGCAGTTCTTC. This codes for CASSTQTGTSVYNEQFF.

This clonotype was observed at least ten times. J is TRBJ2-1 and V is TRBV5-1; D is perhaps TRBD2 (7 bases). This CDR3 is built from 15 residues. Trimming cost V 1 base and J 7 bases, with 15 bases left between them. Germline V CDR1 and CDR2: SGHRS, YFSETQ. DNA of the CDR3: TGCGCCAGCAGCTTGTTGCGGGGGCAGGGAAATGAGCAGTTCTTC. Encoded protein: CASSLLRGQGNEQFF.

This clonotype showed up just a few times. V gene TRBV6-5 combines with J gene TRBJ2-2, with TRBD2 matching over 7 bases. Germline values: CDR1 MNHEY, CDR2 SVGAGI. Trimming cost V 0 bases and J 4 bases; bases outside gene matches: 5. The CDR3 is made up of 16 amino acids. The CDR3: CASSYSSGEGTGELFF. The CDR3 DNA sequence: TGTGCCAGCAGTTACTCATCCGGGGAGGGCACCGGGGAGCTGTTTTTT.

This chain connects TRBV12-3 or TRBV12-4 to TRBJ2-3; 7 positions agree with TRBD1. CDR3 length: 15 amino acids. The V segment lost 6 bases and the J segment 1 base; nucleotides outside the gene matches: 7. CDR3: CASSNYRGRTDTQYF. In DNA form, the CDR3 reads TGTGCCAGCAGCAACTACAGGGGTCGCACAGATACGCAGTATTTT.

This clonotype appeared a few times. V gene TRBV14 combines with J gene TRBJ2-1; D gene unclear. Germline V gives CDR1 SGHDN, CDR2 FVKESK. The CDR3 spans 14 residues. V lost 5 bases to trimming and J lost 4 bases, with 12 bases between them. The CDR3 DNA reads TGTGCCAGCAGCTCCCTTACCGGGTACAATGAGCAGTTCTTC. Amino acids: CASSSLTGYNEQFF.

CDR3 protein: CASSQIEGGARYNEQFF. The DNA of the CDR3 is TGTGCCAGCAGCCAAATTGAGGGGGGGGCTCGCTACAATGAGCAGTTCTTC. The genes are TRBV3-1 and TRBJ2-1; D possibly corresponds to TRBD2 (7 bases). The CDR3 is 17 amino acids. Trimming removed 2 bases from V and 3 bases from J, with 17 bases in between. The germline gives CDR1 LGHDT, CDR2 YNNKEL (reference sequence).

This clonotype was counted only a few times. The gene calls are TRBV5-1 and TRBJ1-5; 8 bases map to TRBD1. The germline V gene encodes CDR1 SGHRS and CDR2 YFSETQ. V gave up 2 bases and J gave up 5 bases; unmatched junction bases: 6. The CDR3 consists of 15 residues. This CDR3 reads CASSLRAGGDQPQHF. The CDR3 DNA sequence: TGCGCCAGCAGCTTACGTGCAGGGGGCGATCAGCCCCAGCATTTT.

This clonotype was observed at least ten times. Germline and junction disagree at one end, which may indicate a read error. The chain links TRBV5-1 to TRBJ2-6; D remains unclear. CDR3 length: 15 amino acids. Germline values: CDR1 SGHRS, CDR2 YFSETQ. CDR3 nucleotides: TGTGCCAGCAGTTTACGTAGCTCTGGGGCCAACGTCCTGACTTTC. This encodes CASSLRSSGANVLTF.

This clonotype was seen repeatedly, ten times or more. The J gene is TRBJ2-5, the V gene TRBV29-1; a weak D match, TRBD1 (6 bases). Germline-derived CDR1 and CDR2 are SQVTM and ANQGSEA. CDR3 size: 11 residues. Trimming stripped 7 bases from V and 7 bases from J, with 13 bases between. CDR3 coding DNA: TGCAGCGGGGGGACAATCGGGACCCAGTACTTC. The encoded protein is CSGGTIGTQYF.

This clonotype was seen a few times. V gene TRBV18 combines with J gene TRBJ1-2, with D possibly TRBD1 on 5 matching bases. This CDR3 has 15 residues. Germline-derived CDR1 and CDR2 are KGHSH and LQKENI. The V end was cut by 5 bases, the J end by 0 bases, with 13 bases between. The CDR3, as DNA: TGTGCCAGCTCAGGGACCAGCGGGTCTAACTATGGCTACACCTTC. Translation gives CASSGTSGSNYGYTF.

The V and J genes are TRBV29-1 and TRBJ2-3; D not resolved. With 2 bases removed from V and 6 bases from J, the gap between germline ends came to 18 bases. The CDR3 is 15 amino acids. From germline, CDR1 is SQVTM and CDR2 ANQGSEA. As DNA, the CDR3 is TGCAGCGTTGAAAAGGTGGCGCGAGTGGAGGATACGCAGTATTTT. This encodes CSVEKVARVEDTQYF.

This clonotype was observed a handful of times. The rearrangement uses TRBV6-1 and TRBJ2-5; D not certain. Germline assignment: CDR1 MNHNS and CDR2 SASEGT. Between the trimmed V and J ends, which lost 1 base and 2 bases, there was a span of 11 bases. CDR3 length: 15 residues. CDR3: CASSEGWLTQETQYF. CDR3 nucleotides: TGTGCCAGCAGTGAAGGTTGGCTAACTCAAGAGACCCAGTACTTC.

The table lists this clonotype with a few counts. The chain couples TRBV12-3 or TRBV12-4 to TRBJ1-2; D unresolved. V shed 3 bases and J shed 7 bases, with 9 bases lying between them. CDR3 length equals 12 residues. The CDR3 here is CASSFSGSGYTF. For the CDR3, the DNA is TGTGCCAGCAGTTTCTCGGGGTCTGGCTACACCTTC.

About this clonotype itself: This may be a read error: a much more frequent sequence differs by one nucleotide. V and J are TRBV7-2 and TRBJ2-5; possibly TRBD1 or TRBD2 for D (7 bases each). The V end lost 5 bases, the J end lost 5 bases, and 15 bases lay between the germline ends. Germline values: CDR1 SGHTA, CDR2 FQGNSA. This CDR3 comprises 14 residues. The CDR3 DNA reads as TGTGCCAGCAGCCGCCGACAGGGAGGGGAGACCCAGTACTTC. Translating gives CASSRRQGGETQYF.

The chain joins TRBV6-2 or TRBV6-3 to TRBJ2-4; D gene ambiguous. In germline, CDR1 is MNHEY, CDR2 SVGEGT. V was cut by 6 bases and J by 0 bases, with 6 bases left in between. This CDR3 has 13 residues. The CDR3 spells CASRSLAKNIQYF. The CDR3 DNA reads TGTGCCAGCAGGAGTCTAGCCAAAAACATTCAGTACTTC.

This clonotype was seen many times. V and J are TRBV6-2 or TRBV6-3 and TRBJ1-5; possibly TRBD1 for D (6 bases). Germline CDR1 reads MNHEY; CDR2 reads SVGEGT. Trimming took 8 bases from V and 4 from J, leaving 18 bases between them. The CDR3 spans 15 residues. The CDR3 region is CASQKRTAKNQPQHF. Here the CDR3 DNA reads TGTGCCAGCCAGAAGCGGACAGCTAAAAATCAGCCCCAGCATTTT.

V usage is TRBV20-1 and J usage is TRBJ2-5; the D gene is possibly TRBD1 (6 bases). Germline values: CDR1 DFQATT, CDR2 SNEGSKA (reference sequence). The CDR3 runs to 15 residues. The V end was cut by 7 bases, the J end by 0 bases, with 18 bases between. CDR3 in amino acids: CSVQGRSGYQETQYF. The CDR3, as DNA: TGCAGTGTACAGGGCAGGTCCGGGTACCAAGAGACCCAGTACTTC.

This clonotype occurred a few times. The genes are TRBV20-1 and TRBJ2-5; TRBD2 matches at 9 bases. CDR1 is DFQATT and CDR2 is SNEGSKA in the germline V gene (reference sequence). CDR3 length: 14 residues. The junction had 6 bases not matched to a gene; V was cut back by 3 bases and J by 4 bases. For the CDR3, the DNA is TGCAGTGCTAGCCCTCTAGCGGGGATAGAGACCCAGTACTTC. Encoded protein: CSASPLAGIETQYF.

This clonotype was recorded at least ten times. This CDR3 reads CASSLKGRGYTEAFF. CDR3 DNA sequence: TGTGCCAGCAGCTTAAAAGGCAGGGGTTACACTGAAGCTTTCTTT. V gene TRBV13 combines with J gene TRBJ1-1, with D perhaps matching TRBD1 (6 bases). This CDR3 is 15 amino acids long. V was clipped by 2 bases and J by 3 bases, with 13 bases between them. Looked up from germline, CDR1 is PRHDT and CDR2 is FYEKMQ (reference sequence).

The chain employs TRBV20-1 and TRBJ2-2; TRBD2 is a possible D gene (6 bases). Deletions cut 3 bases from V and 2 bases from J, with 13 bases between. This CDR3 has 15 amino acids. CDR1 and CDR2 from the germline V gene are DFQATT and SNEGSKA (reference sequence). The CDR3 loop is CSARFSGRNTGELFF. In DNA form, the CDR3 reads TGCAGTGCTAGGTTCAGCGGGCGAAACACCGGGGAGCTGTTTTTT.

The rearrangement links TRBV7-2 to TRBJ2-7; 8 bases align to TRBD2. The length of the CDR3 is 15 residues. Germline V gene data show CDR1 as SGHTA and CDR2 as FQGNSA. V lost 5 bases and J lost 3; bases outside the gene matches: 9. The CDR3 protein is CASSPGGSGNYEQYF. In DNA, the CDR3 is TGTGCCAGCAGCCCAGGCGGTAGCGGGAACTACGAGCAGTACTTC.

This clonotype was counted a few times. J is TRBJ1-2 and V is TRBV5-6; possible D gene TRBD1, 5 bases. Trimming left V 9 bases short and J 4 bases short, with 22 bases between. CDR3 length: 15 amino acids. The germline V gene encodes CDR1 SGHDT and CDR2 YYEEEE. CDR3 in DNA: TGTGCCACCGCCGATTCCGGCAGGGCGGGCTATGGCTACACCTTC. This sequence encodes CATADSGRAGYGYTF.

Notes on this clonotype: Since the CDR3 does not end with the conserved phenylalanine or tryptophan, this likely comes from a read error. The chain links TRBV20-1 to TRBJ2-5; 7 bases line up with TRBD2. Germline V gives CDR1 DFQATT, CDR2 SNEGSKA (reference sequence). Trimming cost V 5 bases and J 4 bases; bases outside gene matches: 7. This CDR3 has 13 amino acids. CDR3 bases: TGCAGTGCTGATGGGGACTACTTAGAGACCCAGTACTTG. It translates to CSADGDYLETQYL.

This clonotype was detected ten times or more. This chain links TRBV9 with TRBJ2-5; 14 nucleotides agree with TRBD2. The V gene end was trimmed by 2 bases and the J gene end by 4 bases; junction bases not matched to a gene: 1. Germline V gene data show CDR1 as SGDLS and CDR2 as YYNGEE. The CDR3 length is 15 residues. The CDR3 sequence: CASSVGLAGGETQYF. CDR3 sequence (DNA): TGTGCCAGCAGCGTTGGACTAGCGGGAGGAGAGACCCAGTACTTC.

The chain is built from TRBV25-1 and TRBJ1-5; D unresolved. Between the trimmed V and J ends, which lost 1 base and 7 bases, there was a span of 8 bases. Germline V gene lookup returns CDR1 MGHDK and CDR2 SYGVNS. The CDR3 is made up of 13 amino acids. CDR3 nucleotides: TGTGCCAGCAGTGAATCCGCTGGACAGCCCCAGCATTTT. Its protein is CASSESAGQPQHF.

The chain combines TRBV28 with TRBJ1-1, with D possibly matching TRBD1 (5 bases). Per germline, CDR1 MDHEN and CDR2 SYDVKM. CDR3 size: 16 residues. Between the trimmed V and J ends, which lost 2 bases and 9 bases, there was a span of 22 bases. The chain's CDR3 is CASSLEGLGSSLQAFF. CDR3 nucleotide sequence: TGTGCCAGCAGTTTAGAGGGGCTCGGGTCCTCCCTTCAAGCTTTCTTT.

The V and J genes are TRBV5-1 and TRBJ2-7; no reliable D call. Per the germline V gene, CDR1 is SGHRS and CDR2 is YFSETQ. The CDR3 covers 15 residues. V lost 2 bases and J lost 3, with 15 bases in between. CDR3 bases: TGCGCCAGCAGCTTTGGAACGGAGAGATACTACGAGCAGTACTTC. It codes for CASSFGTERYYEQYF.

This clonotype was picked up a small number of times. The V call is TRBV12-3 or TRBV12-4, the J call TRBJ1-6, with 7 bases lining up with TRBD1. V gave up 6 bases and J gave up 7 bases; unmatched junction bases: 6. The CDR3 is 14 residues long. The CDR3 reads CASSGQETNSPLHF. As DNA, the CDR3 is TGTGCCAGCAGCGGACAGGAGACAAATTCACCCCTCCACTTT.

This clonotype was counted ten times or more. The V call is TRBV24-1, the J call TRBJ2-2, with 7 bases identical to TRBD1. The germline V gene encodes CDR1 KGHDR and CDR2 SFDVKD. V shed 5 bases, J shed 0 bases, and the junction held 2 bases outside the gene matches. The CDR3 runs to 15 residues. CDR3 DNA sequence: TGTGCCACCAGTGGGACAGGAGCGAACACCGGGGAGCTGTTTTTT. It translates to CATSGTGANTGELFF.

This clonotype has a handful of counts. The rearrangement joins TRBV9 to TRBJ2-3; D is ambiguous. This CDR3 region has 13 residues. From germline, CDR1 is SGDLS and CDR2 YYNGEE. Trimming removed 3 bases at V and 6 bases at J, with 11 bases between. The CDR3 reads CASSEGPGDTQYF. CDR3 in DNA: TGTGCCAGCAGCGAGGGTCCCGGGGATACGCAGTATTTT.

V and J are TRBV6-2 or TRBV6-3 and TRBJ1-1; 9 bases fit TRBD1. Germline assignment: CDR1 MNHEY and CDR2 SVGEGT. There are 17 residues in the CDR3. After removal of 7 bases from V and 11 bases from J, the junction contained 23 bases not matched to a gene. The CDR3 loop is CASITVFRQGGDYSAFF. In nucleotides, the CDR3 is TGTGCCAGCATAACCGTTTTTCGACAGGGGGGAGACTACTCGGCTTTCTTT.